The clone carrying this T cell receptor beta chain occurred once. At one of its ends the junction is not consistent with the germline gene, which may arise from a read error. Germline lookup yields CDR1 SGHTA and CDR2 FQGNSA. The CDR3 spans 16 residues. This sample stems from a study of blood T cells in healthy people across ages. With a J-beta primer mix and a sample-barcoded 5' primer, a second PCR ran about 7 to 11 cycles. In TCRdb, the 5' RACE reads were re-called with MiXCR into one record per CDR3 protein. The profile covers over a million distinct CDR3 sequences, with under 55% appearing a single time and approximately 4.1% taken by the ten largest.

The chain uses TRBV7-2 and TRBJ2-3, with 8 bases fitting TRBD2. This TCR came from a woman aged 18-29 years in good health. The sample taken for sequencing was blood. The CDR3 reads CVSSKNGGARTDTQYF. The CDR3 DNA sequence: TGTGTCAGCAGCAAAAACGGGGGGGCAAGGACAGATACGCAGTATTTT.